These 8 T cell receptor beta chains originate from one sample sequenced in a study of blood T cell repertoires in COVID-19. Libraries were prepared by immunoSEQ multiplex PCR; TCRdb keeps only in-frame clonotypes and omits some of them. The table lists fewer than 250,000 clones, 85% of them singletons. Sequences were obtained from PBMCs or T cells enriched from blood (not recorded which). The receptors here all came from a woman between 45 and 60 years old with acute COVID-19.

The V call is TRBV5-1, the J call TRBJ2-7; D uncertain. V was cut by 0 bases and J by 0 bases, with 4 bases left in between. This CDR3 has 13 residues. Germline values: CDR1 SGHRS, CDR2 YFSETQ. This CDR3 is CASSLGISYEQYF. CDR3 sequence (DNA): TGCGCCAGCAGCTTGGGTATCTCCTACGAGCAGTACTTC.

V usage is TRBV19 and J usage is TRBJ2-2; TRBD1 is a possible D gene (6 bases). V lost 6 bases to trimming and J lost 7 bases, with 18 bases between them. The germline V gene encodes CDR1 LNHDA and CDR2 SQIVND (reference sequence). The CDR3 extends over 15 amino acids. In DNA, the CDR3 is TGTGCCAGTAGCGCAGGAGTAAGGGGGAACGGGGAGCTGTTTTTT. It encodes CASSAGVRGNGELFF.

The rearrangement links TRBV5-6 to TRBJ1-3; D is possibly TRBD1 (5 bases). The V and J ends lost 3 bases and 8 bases respectively, with 21 bases between them. CDR3 length equals 16 residues. Germline V CDR1 and CDR2: SGHDT, YYEEEE. CDR3 DNA: TGTGCCAGCAGCTCTGTTCAGGGTCCAGTATTGGACACCATATATTTT. This codes for CASSSVQGPVLDTIYF. Filled out from reference TRBV5-6 and TRBJ1-3, the complete variable domain reads DAGVTQSPTHLIKTRGQQVTLRCSPKSGHDTVSWYQQALGQGPQFIFQYYEEEERQRGNFPDRFSGHQFPNYSSELNVNALLLGDSALYLCASSSVQGPVLDTIYFGEGSWLTVV.

The V gene is TRBV19, the J gene TRBJ1-2, with TRBD1 matching 8 bases. With V trimmed by 7 bases and J by 3 bases, 13 bases remained unmatched. Germline assignment: CDR1 LNHDA and CDR2 SQIVND (reference sequence). The CDR3 length is 16 residues. The CDR3 loop reads CASTDPRTGSDYGYTF. The CDR3, as DNA: TGTGCCAGTACCGACCCCCGGACAGGGAGCGACTATGGCTACACCTTC. Variable domain in full (rest from reference TRBV19 and TRBJ1-2): DGGITQSPKYLFRKEGQNVTLSCEQNLNHDAMYWYRQDPGQGLRLIYYSQIVNDFQKGDIAEGYSVSREKKESFPLTVTSAQKNPTAFYLCASTDPRTGSDYGYTFGSGTRLTVV.

Only a few counts were recorded for this clone. The rearrangement joins TRBV11-1 to TRBJ2-5, with TRBD2 matching 7 bases. Germline V gene data show CDR1 as SGHAT and CDR2 as FQDESV (reference sequence). V shed 3 bases and J 5 bases; nucleotides not matched to a gene: 3. The CDR3 is made up of 13 amino acids. The CDR3, as DNA: TGTGCCAGCAGCTTTCCCGGGGGGGAGACCCAGTACTTC. Translating it yields CASSFPGGETQYF.

The rearrangement joins TRBV23-1 to TRBJ1-1, with TRBD1 matching 9 bases. TRBV23-1 is an open reading frame whose function is uncertain. The CDR3 contains 14 residues. J lost 5 bases, V lost 3 bases, and 4 bases had no gene match. The CDR3 region is CASSQGQGWTEAFF. The CDR3, as DNA: TGCGCCAGCAGTCAGGGACAGGGTTGGACTGAAGCTTTCTTT.

The genes are TRBV4-3 and TRBJ1-2, with TRBD1 as a possible D gene (6 bases). CDR1 and CDR2 from the germline V gene are LGHNA and YSLEER. The CDR3 is made up of 14 amino acids. V shed 1 base and J shed 6 bases, with 12 bases lying between them. This CDR3 reads CASSQGQVGDGYTF. The CDR3 region has the DNA TGCGCCAGCAGCCAAGGACAGGTCGGCGATGGCTACACCTTC.

The chain is built from TRBV2 and TRBJ1-1; D unclear. The CDR3 sequence is 15 residues long. Trimming pared 5 bases from V and 2 bases from J, leaving 15 bases between. The V gene's germline CDR1 is SNHLY and CDR2 FYNNEI. The chain's CDR3 is CASSPFGQSNTEAFF. The CDR3 DNA reads TGTGCCAGCAGTCCGTTTGGGCAGAGTAACACTGAAGCTTTCTTT. Combining the CDR3 with reference TRBV2 and TRBJ1-1 gives the whole variable domain EPEVTQTPSHQVTQMGQEVILRCVPISNHLYFYWYRQILGQKVEFLVSFYNNEISEKSEIFDDQFSVERPDGSNFTLKIRSTKLEDSAMYFCASSPFGQSNTEAFFGQGTRLTVV.